The 29 T cell receptor beta chains given below trace back to one sample, sequenced in a study of T cells in Graves' hyperthyroidism and ophthalmopathy. TCR beta CDR3 regions were amplified from RNA transcripts. The HTBI primer set was used in a first-round RT-PCR of the TCR CDR3. In TCRdb, the multiplex PCR reads were re-called with MiXCR into one record per CDR3 protein. The table includes under 350,000 distinct CDR3 sequences, around 20% detected once. The specimen was blood. These receptor sequences come from a woman in her forties or fifties with Graves' hyperthyroidism.

V gene TRBV6-1 combines with J gene TRBJ2-2; a possible D gene is TRBD1 (5 bases). Trimming took off 2 bases at V and 5 bases at J, with 9 bases between the two ends. Germline-derived CDR1 and CDR2 are MNHNS and SASEGT. The CDR3 runs to 14 residues. CDR3 sequence reads: CASSESGITGELFF. The CDR3 DNA follows: TGTGCCAGCAGTGAATCAGGGATAACCGGGGAGCTGTTTTTT.

This clonotype came up many times. The chain is built from TRBV27 and TRBJ1-1, with D possibly TRBD1 on 6 matching bases. From germline, CDR1 is MNHEY and CDR2 SMNVEV (reference sequence). This CDR3 comprises 14 residues. The V end was cut by 3 bases, the J end by 4 bases, with 12 bases between. The CDR3: CASSLAGEATEAFF. The CDR3 nucleotides read TGTGCCAGCAGTTTGGCAGGGGAGGCCACTGAAGCTTTCTTT.

This clonotype was detected many times. The rearrangement uses TRBV28 and TRBJ1-1; tentatively, D is TRBD1 (5 bases). With 4 bases removed from V and 4 bases from J, the gap between germline ends came to 16 bases. Per the germline V gene, CDR1 is MDHEN and CDR2 is SYDVKM. This CDR3 spans 15 amino acids. The CDR3 DNA reads TGTGCCAGCAGTTCGAGACAGCTAGTGGGCACTGAAGCTTTCTTT. Translated, it gives CASSSRQLVGTEAFF.

V is TRBV6-1 and J is TRBJ2-7, with TRBD2 as a possible D gene (5 bases). This CDR3 spans 20 amino acids. V dropped 6 bases and J dropped 0 bases, with 30 bases sitting between them. CDR1 MNHNS and CDR2 SASEGT come from the germline V gene. As DNA, the CDR3 is TGTGCCAGCAGCGAGACCAAGTTGGTCGCGCGAGCGGCACTCTCCTACGAGCAGTACTTC. This encodes CASSETKLVARAALSYEQYF.

This clonotype was detected many times. The chain recombines TRBV20-1 with TRBJ2-1; the D is unclear. CDR1 is DFQATT and CDR2 is SNEGSKA in the germline V gene (reference sequence). This CDR3 is built from 16 residues. Deletions cut 0 bases from V and 7 bases from J, with 19 bases between. CDR3 in DNA: TGCAGTGCTAGAGATTCCAAGCTAGGAGAGGATAATGAGCAGTTCTTC. It specifies CSARDSKLGEDNEQFF.

There are a few counts of this clonotype. The chain is built from TRBV27 and TRBJ1-6; D is ambiguous. V lost 3 bases and J 5 bases, leaving 2 bases between the germline ends. This CDR3 has 12 amino acids. CDR1 and CDR2 (germline): MNHEY, SMNVEV (reference sequence). The CDR3 loop is CASSFNNSPLHF. The CDR3, as DNA: TGTGCCAGCAGTTTCAATAATTCACCCCTCCACTTT.

A few counts support this clonotype. The chain couples TRBV9 to TRBJ2-3, with a weak D call TRBD2 (6 bases). Germline-derived CDR1 and CDR2 are SGDLS and YYNGEE. The germline V and J ends were trimmed by 5 bases and 9 bases, with 13 bases remaining between them. The length of the CDR3 is 12 residues. CDR3 sequence: CASRDGSGTQYF. The CDR3 DNA reads as TGTGCCAGCAGGGATGGGAGCGGGACGCAGTATTTT.

For this clonotype: This may stem from a read error, because a much larger clone lies one nucleotide away. This rearrangement joins TRBV28 to TRBJ2-7; maybe TRBD2 (5 bases). TRBJ2-1 matches the DNA end more closely, so the J call is doubtful. Germline V gives CDR1 MDHEN, CDR2 SYDVKM. This CDR3 is 12 amino acids long. The CDR3 sequence is CASSQLDYEQFF. The CDR3 nucleotides are TGTGCCAGCAGTCAACTTGACTACGAGCAGTTCTTC.

This clonotype was counted at least ten times. The chain links TRBV6-1 to TRBJ2-2, with TRBD2 identical over 7 bases. This CDR3 comprises 14 residues. V lost 6 bases and J lost 2; bases outside the gene matches: 3. The germline V gene encodes CDR1 MNHNS and CDR2 SASEGT. DNA of the CDR3: TGTGCCAGCAGGACTAGCCGAAACACCGGGGAGCTGTTTTTT. It codes for CASRTSRNTGELFF.

This clonotype was seen a handful of times. This chain joins TRBV20-1 and TRBJ2-3; TRBD2 aligns across 13 bases. The CDR3 covers 16 residues. V was clipped by 5 bases and J by 5 bases; unmatched bases: 10. Germline V CDR1 and CDR2: DFQATT, SNEGSKA (reference sequence). CDR3 coding DNA: TGCAGTGCTCGGTCGGGACTAGCGGGAAAGGTAGATACGCAGTATTTT. Amino acid sequence: CSARSGLAGKVDTQYF.

This clonotype showed up many times. The rearrangement links TRBV20-1 to TRBJ1-2, with 9 bases lining up with TRBD1. Per germline, CDR1 DFQATT and CDR2 SNEGSKA (reference sequence). CDR3 length equals 15 residues. Germline trimming cut 0 bases from V and 4 bases from J; bases unmatched to any gene: 6. In DNA, the CDR3 is TGCAGTGCTAGAGATCGGGGACAGGGATTCTATGGCTACACCTTC. Translated, it gives CSARDRGQGFYGYTF.

This clonotype was counted many times. The chain combines TRBV28 with TRBJ1-2, with 8 nucleotides matching TRBD1. Trimming at V came to 5 bases and at J to 5 bases, leaving 10 bases not matched to a gene. CDR3 size: 15 residues. Germline V gene lookup returns CDR1 MDHEN and CDR2 SYDVKM. The chain's CDR3 is CASSQTPGGGYGYTF. CDR3 nucleotides: TGTGCCAGCAGTCAAACCCCAGGGGGCGGGTATGGCTACACCTTC.

This clonotype came up many times. This chain connects TRBV28 to TRBJ2-1; D ambiguous. CDR3 size: 17 residues. Trimming took 6 bases from V and 2 from J, leaving 20 bases between them. Germline lookup yields CDR1 MDHEN and CDR2 SYDVKM. For the CDR3, the DNA is TGTGCCAGCAGAATAAAGCCCTCAGACGGTCCCTACAATGAGCAGTTCTTC. It codes for CASRIKPSDGPYNEQFF.

The table lists this clonotype with many counts. The rearrangement joins TRBV15 to TRBJ2-3; TRBD2 agrees at 7 bases. There are 13 residues in the CDR3. V was clipped by 8 bases and J by 0 bases; unmatched bases: 2. Germline V CDR1 and CDR2: LNHNV, YYDKDF (reference sequence). CDR3 amino acids: CATGGGSTDTQYF. The CDR3 nucleotides are TGTGCCACCGGGGGGGGGAGCACAGATACGCAGTATTTT. Filled out from reference TRBV15 and TRBJ2-3, the complete variable domain reads DAMVIQNPRYQVTQFGKPVTLSCSQTLNHNVMYWYQQKSSQAPKLLFHYYDKDFNNEADTPDNFQSRRPNTSFCFLDIRSPGLGDTAMYLCATGGGSTDTQYFGPGTRLTVL.

V gene TRBV27 combines with J gene TRBJ1-6; 10 nucleotides match TRBD1. Losses at the gene ends were 3 bases for V and 14 bases for J; bases not matched to a gene: 10. The V gene's germline CDR1 is MNHEY and CDR2 SMNVEV (reference sequence). This CDR3 region has 15 residues. The DNA of the CDR3 is TGTGCCAGCAGTTTGGCCGGGACAGGGGAATTCACCCTCCACTTT. Its translation: CASSLAGTGEFTLHF.

This clonotype was seen a handful of times. This chain joins TRBV7-2 and TRBJ2-7, with D perhaps matching TRBD2 (6 bases). This CDR3 spans 15 amino acids. In germline, CDR1 is SGHTA, CDR2 FQGNSA. V was shortened by 4 bases and J by 3 bases, with 16 bases between the two germline ends. DNA for the CDR3: TGTGCCAGCAGCTGGCTTGCGGGATTGGACTACGAGCAGTACTTC. Protein product: CASSWLAGLDYEQYF.

Regarding this clonotype: The junction does not match germline at one end; this may be a read error. The chain has TRBV5-5 and TRBJ2-1; 7 bases match TRBD2. Germline CDR1 reads SGHKS; CDR2 reads YYEKEE (reference sequence). The CDR3 contains 16 residues. DNA for the CDR3: TGCGCCAGCAGCCTTGAGGGAGGGCCGACCTACAATGAGCAGTTCTTC. It codes for CASSLEGGPTYNEQFF. Based on the CDR3 plus reference TRBV5-5 and TRBJ2-1, the full variable domain is DAGVTQSPTHLIKTRGQQVTLRCSPISGHKSVSWYQQVLGQGPQFIFQYYEKEERGRGNFPDRFSARQFPNYSSELNVNALLLGDSALYLCASSLEGGPTYNEQFFGPGTRLTVL.

This clonotype was observed many times. V and J are TRBV3-1 and TRBJ1-2; 9 bases line up with TRBD1. Per the germline V gene, CDR1 is LGHDT and CDR2 is YNNKEL (reference sequence). Germline trimming cut 4 bases from V and 5 bases from J; bases unmatched to any gene: 8. The CDR3 spans 15 residues. The CDR3, as DNA: TGTGCCAGCAGCCCTTACAGGGGGCTTAAATATGGCTACACCTTC. This gives the protein CASSPYRGLKYGYTF.

In its sample, this clonotype was seen many times. This chain uses TRBV19 with TRBJ1-6; a weak D match, TRBD1 (5 bases). The CDR3 length is 15 residues. Trimming removed 0 bases from V and 6 bases from J, with 9 bases in between. The germline V gene encodes CDR1 LNHDA and CDR2 SQIVND (reference sequence). As DNA, the CDR3 is TGTGCCAGTAGTATAGATGGCCAGGGTAATTCACCCCTCCACTTT. This sequence encodes CASSIDGQGNSPLHF.

This clonotype was observed at least ten times. V gene TRBV7-9 combines with J gene TRBJ1-5; the match to TRBD1 covers 9 bases. The junction had 10 bases not matched to a gene; V was cut back by 6 bases and J by 7 bases. The CDR3 sequence is 15 residues long. Looked up from germline, CDR1 is SEHNR and CDR2 is FQNEAQ (reference sequence). CDR3 in amino acids: CASSSGGTGLQPQHF. For the CDR3, the DNA is TGTGCCAGCAGTTCCGGCGGGACAGGGCTACAGCCCCAGCATTTT.

This rearrangement joins TRBV9 to TRBJ1-1, with D unresolved. CDR1 is SGDLS and CDR2 is YYNGEE in the germline V gene. V was shortened by 0 bases and J by 3 bases, with 9 bases between the two germline ends. CDR3 length: 14 amino acids. In nucleotides, the CDR3 is TGTGCCAGCAGCGTAGGACACTTGGACACTGAAGCTTTCTTT. Amino acids: CASSVGHLDTEAFF. Supplemented by reference TRBV9 and TRBJ1-1, the full variable domain reads DSGVTQTPKHLITATGQRVTLRCSPRSGDLSVYWYQQSLDQGLQFLIQYYNGEERAKGNILERFSAQQFPDLHSELNLSSLELGDSALYFCASSVGHLDTEAFFGQGTRLTVV.

This clonotype was counted many times. The CDR3 region is CASSYRDGYTF. Here the CDR3 DNA reads TGTGCCAGCAGTTACCGTGATGGCTACACCTTC. The gene calls are TRBV6-6 and TRBJ1-2; D is uncertain. The CDR3 contains 11 residues. V shed 2 bases and J shed 6 bases, with 4 bases lying between them. Germline-derived CDR1 and CDR2 are MNHNY and SVGAGI (reference sequence).

The V gene is TRBV20-1, the J gene TRBJ2-2; TRBD1 is a possible D gene (5 bases). CDR3 size: 14 residues. The germline V gene encodes CDR1 DFQATT and CDR2 SNEGSKA (reference sequence). V was shortened by 1 base and J by 4 bases, with 10 bases between the two germline ends. The CDR3 bases are TGCAGTGCTAGAGCCGGACATTTCACCGGGGAGCTGTTTTTT. It translates to CSARAGHFTGELFF.

The sample holds many counts of this clonotype. The rearrangement joins TRBV6-1 to TRBJ1-5; perhaps TRBD1 as D (6 bases). Deletions cut 5 bases from V and 5 bases from J, with 13 bases between. There are 14 residues in the CDR3. Per germline, CDR1 MNHNS and CDR2 SASEGT. CDR3: CASSPRTDHQPQHF. DNA for the CDR3: TGTGCCAGCAGTCCTCGGACAGATCATCAGCCCCAGCATTTT.

This clonotype was counted ten times or more. The chain recombines TRBV18 with TRBJ2-1; TRBD1 agrees at 8 bases. This CDR3 is 13 amino acids long. Germline CDR1 and CDR2: KGHSH and LQKENI. V lost 3 bases and J lost 11; bases outside the gene matches: 6. In DNA form, the CDR3 reads TGTGCCAGCTCACCTCAAGGACAGGGACAGCAGTTCTTC. Protein: CASSPQGQGQQFF.

V is TRBV9 and J is TRBJ1-1; TRBD1 might be the D (6 bases). Germline lookup yields CDR1 SGDLS and CDR2 YYNGEE. The CDR3 length is 14 residues. The V end lost 4 bases, the J end lost 7 bases, and 17 bases lay between the germline ends. In nucleotides, the CDR3 is TGTGCCAGCAGCTTCTCCTCACAGGGTATTGAAGCTTTCTTT. Its protein product is CASSFSSQGIEAFF. The complete variable domain, with remaining parts taken from reference TRBV9 and TRBJ1-1, reads DSGVTQTPKHLITATGQRVTLRCSPRSGDLSVYWYQQSLDQGLQFLIQYYNGEERAKGNILERFSAQQFPDLHSELNLSSLELGDSALYFCASSFSSQGIEAFFGQGTRLTVV.

At least ten counts were recorded for this clonotype. This CDR3 is CASSSGTGLRWEAFF. The CDR3 coding sequence is TGTGCCAGCAGCTCAGGGACAGGGTTGAGGTGGGAAGCTTTCTTT. The chain uses TRBV11-2 and TRBJ1-1; 9 bases line up with TRBD1. This CDR3 has 15 amino acids. With V trimmed by 4 bases and J by 8 bases, 11 bases remained unmatched. CDR1 and CDR2 (germline): SGHAT, FQNNGV.

The V gene is TRBV5-1, the J gene TRBJ1-1; D gene uncertain. V lost 0 bases and J 0 bases, leaving 12 bases between the germline ends. This CDR3 contains 16 residues. Looked up from germline, CDR1 is SGHRS and CDR2 is YFSETQ. The CDR3 here is CASSLGHESMNTEAFF. The CDR3 nucleotides read TGCGCCAGCAGCTTGGGACACGAGTCGATGAACACTGAAGCTTTCTTT.

This clonotype was observed a handful of times. V gene TRBV20-1 combines with J gene TRBJ1-5; D gene uncertain. The CDR3 spans 13 residues. V lost 5 bases and J lost 0, with 8 bases in between. Germline assignment: CDR1 DFQATT and CDR2 SNEGSKA (reference sequence). The CDR3 region has the DNA TGCAGTGCTTGGTACAGTAGCAATCAGCCCCAGCATTTT. This codes for CSAWYSSNQPQHF.